This TCR beta chain came from a study of T cell clonality in common variable immunodeficiency. Sequencing input was equivalent genomic DNA from CVID and controls. The assay was immunoSEQ multiplex PCR, and TCRdb's table has in-frame clones only and misses some. This repertoire holds approximately 44,000 clones, and none appear only once. CDR1 and CDR2 (germline): ENHRY, SYGVKD. This CDR3 has 15 amino acids. V gave up 4 bases and J gave up 6 bases, with 15 bases separating them. This clone was recorded many times. Its cognate antigen is unknown. The read ends 3 residues shy of where the CDR3 ends; the end is completed using the germline J gene. Study-wide points: Shared TCRbeta clones were fewer between CVID subjects than controls. CVID subjects showed higher TCRbeta clonality than healthy controls. Fewer deletions and N-nucleotide insertions were reportedly seen in common variable immunodeficiency TCR beta sequences.

This chain connects TRBV10-3 to TRBJ1-4; weak D call: TRBD1 (6 bases). The sequence came from a person aged 18 to 75 in good health. The sample consisted of peripheral blood mononuclear cells. Partial CDR3 DNA: TGTGCCATCAGTGCTGGGGGGGCCGGGGATGAAAAA. Amino acid sequence: CAISAGGAGDEK. The full-length CDR3 reads as CAISAGGAGDEKLFF.